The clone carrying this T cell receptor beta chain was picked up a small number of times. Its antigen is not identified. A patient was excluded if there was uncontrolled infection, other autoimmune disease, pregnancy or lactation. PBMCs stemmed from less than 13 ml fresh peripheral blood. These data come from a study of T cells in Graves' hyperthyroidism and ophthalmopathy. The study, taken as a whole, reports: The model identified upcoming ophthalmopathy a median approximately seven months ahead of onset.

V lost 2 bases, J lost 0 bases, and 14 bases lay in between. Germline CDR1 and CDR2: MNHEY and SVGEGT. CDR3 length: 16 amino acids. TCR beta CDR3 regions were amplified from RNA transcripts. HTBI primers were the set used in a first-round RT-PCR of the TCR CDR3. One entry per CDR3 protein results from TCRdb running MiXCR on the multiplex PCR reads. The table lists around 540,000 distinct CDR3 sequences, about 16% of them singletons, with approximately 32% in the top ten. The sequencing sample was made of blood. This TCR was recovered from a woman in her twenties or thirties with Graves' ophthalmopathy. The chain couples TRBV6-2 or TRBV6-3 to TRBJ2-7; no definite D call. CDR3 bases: TGTGCCAGCAGTTACCGCAGGCTAGTGTTCTCCTACGAGCAGTACTTC. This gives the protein CASSYRRLVFSYEQYF.